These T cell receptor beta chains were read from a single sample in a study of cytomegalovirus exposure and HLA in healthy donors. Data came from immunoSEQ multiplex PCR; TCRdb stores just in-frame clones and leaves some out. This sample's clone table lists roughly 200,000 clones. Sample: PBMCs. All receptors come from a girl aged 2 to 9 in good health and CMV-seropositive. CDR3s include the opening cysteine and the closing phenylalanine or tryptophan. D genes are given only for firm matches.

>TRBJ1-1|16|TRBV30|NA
CAWSVSIFGQYTEAFF
TGTGCCTGGAGTGTATCTATCTTTGGGCAGTACACTGAAGCTTTCTTT
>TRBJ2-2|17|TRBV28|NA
CASSLPGVSANTGELFF
TGTGCCAGCAGTTTACCCGGGGTATCGGCGAACACCGGGGAGCTGTTTTTT
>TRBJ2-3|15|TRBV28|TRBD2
CASTLAGGPLDTQYF
TGTGCCAGCACCCTAGCGGGAGGCCCGCTGGATACGCAGTATTTT
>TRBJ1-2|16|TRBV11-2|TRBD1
CASSAVQGAPNYGYTF
TGTGCCAGCAGCGCCGTACAGGGGGCCCCTAACTATGGCTACACCTTC
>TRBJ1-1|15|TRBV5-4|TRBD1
CASSGNRGLNTEAFF
TGTGCCAGCAGCGGAAACAGGGGCCTGAACACTGAAGCTTTCTTT
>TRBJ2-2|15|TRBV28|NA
CASSLRRGYTGELFF
TGTGCCAGCAGTTTGAGGCGGGGATACACCGGGGAGCTGTTTTTT
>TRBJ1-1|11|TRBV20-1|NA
CSWAMNTEAFF
TGCAGTTGGGCCATGAACACTGAAGCTTTCTTT
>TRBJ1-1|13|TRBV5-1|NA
CASSYDQSGEAFF
TGCGCCAGCAGTTACGACCAGTCCGGGGAAGCTTTCTTT
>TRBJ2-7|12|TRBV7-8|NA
CASSLVTGEQYF
TGTGCCAGCAGCTTAGTAACAGGCGAGCAGTACTTC
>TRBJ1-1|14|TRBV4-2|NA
CASQKDSQNTEAFF
TGTGCCAGCCAAAAGGACAGCCAGAACACTGAAGCTTTCTTT
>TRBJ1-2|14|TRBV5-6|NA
CASSPKGPWNGYTF
TGTGCCAGCAGCCCTAAGGGGCCCTGGAATGGCTACACCTTC
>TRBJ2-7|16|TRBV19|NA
CASSIRSGSSSYEQYF
TGTGCCAGTAGTATTCGTTCAGGGTCGAGCTCCTACGAGCAGTACTTC
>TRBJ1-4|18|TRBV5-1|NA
CASSLSQLQLATNEKLFF
TGCGCCAGCAGCTTATCCCAACTTCAACTCGCAACTAATGAAAAACTGTTTTTT
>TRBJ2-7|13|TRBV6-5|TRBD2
CASKGAGAYEQYF
TGTGCCAGCAAAGGTGCGGGGGCCTACGAGCAGTACTTC
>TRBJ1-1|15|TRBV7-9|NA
CASSLASGRAKGAFF
TGTGCCAGCAGCTTAGCTTCGGGCAGGGCCAAGGGAGCTTTCTTT
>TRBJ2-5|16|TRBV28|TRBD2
CASSGVAGGIQETQYF
TGTGCCAGCAGTGGGGTAGCGGGAGGGATCCAAGAGACCCAGTACTTC
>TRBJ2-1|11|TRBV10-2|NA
CASRYSQEQFF
TGCGCCAGCAGATACTCCCAAGAGCAGTTCTTC
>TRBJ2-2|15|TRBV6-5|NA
CASTATGTNTGELFF
TGTGCCAGCACCGCAACAGGGACGAACACCGGGGAGCTGTTTTTT
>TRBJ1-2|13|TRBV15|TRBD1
CATSPQGAHGYTF
TGTGCCACCAGCCCTCAGGGGGCCCATGGCTACACCTTC
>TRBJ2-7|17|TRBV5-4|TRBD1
CASSPRGPGQGAHEQYF
TGTGCCAGCAGCCCCCGGGGACCAGGACAGGGGGCCCACGAGCAGTACTTC
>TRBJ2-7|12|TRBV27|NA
CASRTQGYEQYF
TGTGCCAGCAGGACTCAGGGGTACGAGCAGTACTTC
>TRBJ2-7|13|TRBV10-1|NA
CASSDRGSYEQYF
TGCGCCAGCAGTGACAGGGGCTCCTACGAGCAGTACTTC
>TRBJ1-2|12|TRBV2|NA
CATSSGDYGYTF
TGTGCCACATCTAGCGGGGACTATGGCTACACCTTC
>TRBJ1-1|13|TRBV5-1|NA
CASSPYMNTEAFF
TGCGCCAGCAGCCCTTACATGAACACTGAAGCTTTCTTT
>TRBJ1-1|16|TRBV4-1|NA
CASSQSPGTPNTEAFF
TGCGCCAGCAGCCAGAGTCCCGGGACACCTAACACTGAAGCTTTCTTT
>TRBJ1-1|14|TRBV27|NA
CASSLGGANTEAFF
TGTGCCAGCAGTTTAGGTGGGGCAAACACTGAAGCTTTCTTT
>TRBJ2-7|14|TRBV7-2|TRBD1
CASKKTGGLAEQYF
TGTGCCAGCAAGAAAACAGGGGGCCTCGCCGAGCAGTACTTC
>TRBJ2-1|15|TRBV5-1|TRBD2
CASSLTSAYYNEQFF
TGCGCCAGCAGCTTAACTAGCGCATATTACAATGAGCAGTTCTTC
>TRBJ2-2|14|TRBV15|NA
CATSPVEYPGELFF
TGTGCCACCAGTCCCGTGGAGTACCCCGGGGAGCTGTTTTTT
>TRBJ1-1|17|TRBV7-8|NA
CASGEHANSAINTEAFF
TGTGCCAGCGGGGAGCATGCGAACTCCGCGATAAACACTGAAGCTTTCTTT
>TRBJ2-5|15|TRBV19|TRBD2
CASTPGAGYQETQYF
TGTGCCAGTACCCCGGGAGCGGGATACCAAGAGACCCAGTACTTC
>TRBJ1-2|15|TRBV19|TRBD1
CASRRRQGSNLGYTF
TGTGCCAGTAGGAGGCGACAGGGCTCGAATTTGGGCTACACCTTC
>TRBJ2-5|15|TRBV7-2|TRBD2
CASSLKRGGLETQYF
TGTGCCAGCAGCTTAAAACGGGGAGGGTTAGAGACCCAGTACTTC
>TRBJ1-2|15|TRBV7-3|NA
CASSLSSGLPYGYTF
TGTGCCAGCAGCTTAAGCAGTGGTCTTCCCTATGGCTACACCTTC
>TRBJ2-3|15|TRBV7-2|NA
CASSLRATSTDTQYF
TGTGCCAGCAGCTTAAGAGCCACTAGCACAGATACGCAGTATTTT
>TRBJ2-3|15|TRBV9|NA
CASSVVPGNTDTQYF
TGTGCCAGCAGCGTAGTACCGGGTAACACAGATACGCAGTATTTT
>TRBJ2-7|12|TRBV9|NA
CASSPTAYEQYF
TGTGCCAGCAGCCCGACAGCCTACGAGCAGTACTTC
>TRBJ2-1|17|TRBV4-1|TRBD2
CASSQVAGTTSYNEQFF
TGCGCCAGCAGCCAAGTCGCGGGGACTACCTCCTACAATGAGCAGTTCTTC
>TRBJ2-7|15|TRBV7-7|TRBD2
CASSRGLASPYEQYF
TGTGCCAGCAGCCGGGGACTAGCGTCACCCTACGAGCAGTACTTC
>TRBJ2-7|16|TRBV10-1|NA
CASSESRLGSTYEQYF
TGCGCCAGCAGTGAGAGTCGCTTGGGCAGTACCTACGAGCAGTACTTC
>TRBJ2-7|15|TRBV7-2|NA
CASSLAEKGKYEQYF
TGTGCCAGCAGCTTAGCTGAGAAGGGGAAATACGAGCAGTACTTC
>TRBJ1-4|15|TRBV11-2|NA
CASSLDRGINEKLFF
TGTGCCAGCAGCTTGGACAGAGGAATTAATGAAAAACTGTTTTTT
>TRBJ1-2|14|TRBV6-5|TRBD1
CASGTRQGMYGYTF
TGTGCCAGCGGTACCCGACAGGGGATGTATGGCTACACCTTC
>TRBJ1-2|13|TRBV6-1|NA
CASSGQGIYGYTF
TGTGCCAGCAGTGGGCAGGGGATCTATGGCTACACCTTC
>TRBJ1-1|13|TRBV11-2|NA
CASSLEVAAEAFF
TGTGCCAGCAGCTTAGAGGTGGCCGCTGAAGCTTTCTTT
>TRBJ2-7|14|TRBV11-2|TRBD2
CASSLVAGTYEQYF
TGTGCCAGCAGCTTAGTAGCGGGGACCTACGAGCAGTACTTC
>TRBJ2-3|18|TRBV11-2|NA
CASSPFTGALAGTDTQYF
TGTGCCAGCAGCCCTTTCACAGGTGCCTTGGCTGGCACAGATACGCAGTATTTT
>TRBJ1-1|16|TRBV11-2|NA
CASSLVPNGANTEAFF
TGTGCCAGCAGCTTAGTACCCAATGGGGCGAACACTGAAGCTTTCTTT
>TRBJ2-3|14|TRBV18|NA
CASSFGGPTDTQYF
TGTGCCAGCTCATTCGGGGGACCCACAGATACGCAGTATTTT
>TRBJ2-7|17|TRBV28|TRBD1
CASSLWAGTGGSYEQYF
TGTGCCAGCAGTTTATGGGCAGGGACAGGGGGCAGCTACGAGCAGTACTTC
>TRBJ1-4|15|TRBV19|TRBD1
CASSVSRDRGEKLFF
TGTGCCAGTAGTGTCTCCCGGGACAGGGGTGAAAAACTGTTTTTT
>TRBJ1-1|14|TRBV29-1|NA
CSASGGHGDTEAFF
TGCAGCGCCTCCGGGGGTCATGGGGACACTGAAGCTTTCTTT
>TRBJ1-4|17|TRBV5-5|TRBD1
CASSLGQGEATNEKLFF
TGTGCCAGCAGCTTGGGACAGGGGGAGGCAACTAATGAAAAACTGTTTTTT
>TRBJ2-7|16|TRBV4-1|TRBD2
CASSQDLNGGRYEQYF
TGCGCCAGCAGCCAAGATTTGAATGGCGGGAGGTACGAGCAGTACTTC
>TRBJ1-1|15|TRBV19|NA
CASSIRGHMNTEAFF
TGTGCCAGTAGTATTAGGGGACACATGAACACTGAAGCTTTCTTT
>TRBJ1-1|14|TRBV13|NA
CASSLPGEKAEAFF
TGTGCCAGCAGCTTACCAGGGGAAAAGGCTGAAGCTTTCTTT
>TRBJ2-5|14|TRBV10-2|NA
CASSDGADQETQYF
TGCGCCAGCAGTGATGGGGCAGACCAAGAGACCCAGTACTTC
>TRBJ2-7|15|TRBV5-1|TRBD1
CASSDGQGVSYEQYF
TGCGCCAGCAGCGACGGACAGGGAGTCTCCTACGAGCAGTACTTC
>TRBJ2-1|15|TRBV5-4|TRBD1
CASSFSRGFYNEQFF
TGTGCCAGCAGCTTTAGCAGGGGGTTCTACAATGAGCAGTTCTTC
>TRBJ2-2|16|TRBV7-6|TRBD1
CASTRGQGAFGGELFF
TGTGCCAGCACCCGGGGACAGGGGGCCTTTGGCGGGGAGCTGTTTTTT